These 11 T cell receptor beta chains share one sample of origin, sequenced in a study of blood T cell repertoires in COVID-19. Data came from immunoSEQ multiplex PCR; TCRdb stores just in-frame clones and leaves some out. The sample includes approximately 200,000 clones, more than 80% of them seen just once. Input material: PBMCs or T cells enriched from blood (not recorded which). All receptors come from a man aged 30 to 39 who had recovered from COVID-19.

This chain joins TRBV3-1 (or the pseudogene TRBV3-2) and TRBJ1-2; perhaps TRBD1 as D (6 bases). This CDR3 region has 13 residues. CDR1 and CDR2 from the germline V gene are LGHDT and YNNKEL (reference sequence). Trimming took off 8 bases at V and 5 bases at J, with 15 bases between the two ends. CDR3 protein: CASLGTPSYGYTF. The CDR3 DNA reads TGTGCCAGCCTGGGGACACCGAGTTATGGCTACACCTTC.

This clone was found a few times. CDR3 in amino acids: CASSQAGGQETQYF. The DNA for the CDR3 is TGTGCCAGCAGCCAAGCGGGGGGTCAAGAGACCCAGTACTTC. V and J are TRBV3-1 (or the pseudogene TRBV3-2) and TRBJ2-5; 7 nucleotides match TRBD2. Looked up from germline, CDR1 is LGHDT and CDR2 is YNNKEL (reference sequence). This CDR3 has 14 amino acids. J lost 2 bases, V lost 1 base, and 1 base had no gene match.

This clone is a singleton in its sample. The same CDR3 arises from other DNA sequences in this sample as well. The chain links TRBV7-9 to TRBJ2-5; D may be TRBD2 (7 bases). This CDR3 has 16 residues. Germline CDR1 and CDR2: SEHNR and FQNEAQ (reference sequence). Trimming shortened V by 2 bases and J by 5 bases, and 18 bases separated the two germline ends. In nucleotides, the CDR3 is TGTGCCAGCAGCTTAACCCTCGCGGAGGGGGGGGAGACCCAGTACTTC. This codes for CASSLTLAEGGETQYF.

The J gene is TRBJ2-7, the V gene TRBV28; maybe TRBD1 (5 bases). CDR1 is MDHEN, CDR2 SYDVKM, per germline. V lost 7 bases and J lost 7, with 11 bases in between. The CDR3 is made up of 11 amino acids. In DNA form, the CDR3 reads TGTGCCAGCACCCAGGGTTGGGAGCAGTACTTC. Translation: CASTQGWEQYF.

The rearrangement joins TRBV9 to TRBJ1-3; 7 bases fit TRBD1. This CDR3 is 17 amino acids long. Trimming cost V 4 bases and J 0 bases; bases outside gene matches: 10. Germline CDR1 SGDLS, CDR2 YYNGEE. The CDR3 DNA reads as TGTGCCAGCAGCACAAGGGACAGATTCTCCTCTGGAAACACCATATATTTT. Its protein product is CASSTRDRFSSGNTIYF.

The rearrangement links TRBV2 to TRBJ1-1, with D perhaps matching TRBD1 (5 bases). The CDR3 loop spans 13 amino acids. The V gene's germline CDR1 is SNHLY and CDR2 FYNNEI. The V and J ends lost 3 bases and 1 base respectively, with 6 bases between them. The chain's CDR3 is CASSDQGNTEAFF. The CDR3, as DNA: TGTGCCAGCAGTGACCAGGGGAACACTGAAGCTTTCTTT.

The rearrangement uses TRBV7-9 and TRBJ1-3, with a tentative D call TRBD1 (5 bases). Between the trimmed V and J ends, which lost 2 bases and 1 base, there was a span of 21 bases. CDR1 is SEHNR, CDR2 FQNEAQ, per germline (reference sequence). CDR3 length equals 19 residues. In DNA form, the CDR3 reads TGTGCCAGCAGCTTATACGGTGGGCGACAGACTCCGTCTGGAAACACCATATATTTT. Its protein product is CASSLYGGRQTPSGNTIYF.

This clone has more than one count but fewer than ten. This chain connects TRBV10-3 to TRBJ2-7; TRBD1 is a possible D gene (7 bases). Trimming took off 8 bases at V and 6 bases at J, with 20 bases between the two ends. CDR3 length: 14 amino acids. Germline CDR1 ENHRY, CDR2 SYGVKD. The CDR3 loop reads CAIGQGGLGGEQYF. DNA of the CDR3: TGTGCCATCGGTCAGGGGGGTCTTGGTGGCGAGCAGTACTTC.

This clone has just one count. The chain employs TRBV24-1 and TRBJ2-2, with a possible D match to TRBD1 (6 bases). The CDR3 sequence is 13 residues long. The germline V and J ends were trimmed by 6 bases and 5 bases, with 9 bases remaining between them. Germline CDR1 and CDR2: KGHDR and SFDVKD. Here the CDR3 reads CATSHQGTGELFF. The CDR3 bases are TGTGCCACCAGTCACCAGGGGACCGGGGAGCTGTTTTTT.

This clone was seen only once. The rearrangement uses TRBV10-3 and TRBJ2-7, with 9 positions matching TRBD1. Trimming removed 6 bases from V and 3 bases from J; junction bases left unmatched: 9. Germline V gene data show CDR1 as ENHRY and CDR2 as SYGVKD. The CDR3 runs 15 residues. The CDR3 reads CAISQGTGSYYEQYF. CDR3 nucleotide sequence: TGTGCCATCAGCCAAGGGACAGGGTCTTACTACGAGCAGTACTTC.

This rearrangement joins TRBV19 to TRBJ2-5, with 7 bases fitting TRBD2. Germline V gene lookup returns CDR1 LNHDA and CDR2 SQIVND (reference sequence). J gave up 1 base and V 6 bases, and 14 bases lay outside the gene matches. The CDR3 is made up of 17 amino acids. CDR3 sequence (DNA): TGTGCCAGTAGCCTGGAGGTGGGGACGGGGGGCCAAGAGACCCAGTACTTC. Translation: CASSLEVGTGGQETQYF.